This record looks at one TCR beta chain sequence and its context. The data originate from a study of blood T cell repertoires in COVID-19. Using immunoSEQ multiplex PCR, the repertoire was profiled, and TCRdb retains in-frame clones only, with some absent. The table includes over 200,000 clones, approximately 90% detected once. The V segment lost 5 bases and the J segment 1 base; nucleotides outside the gene matches: 6. The length of the CDR3 is 15 residues. Germline CDR1 reads SGHNT; CDR2 reads YENEEA. The genes are TRBV11-3 and TRBJ2-3; TRBD1 matches 7 bases. The sequenced sample was PBMCs or T cells enriched from blood (not recorded which). The sequence was collected from a human donor in a cohort exposed to, infected with or recovered from COVID-19 (not recorded which). The donor label of this sample is uncertain. CDR3 in DNA: TGTGCCAGCAGCAAAACAGGGGCTGGCACAGATACGCAGTATTTT. The encoded protein is CASSKTGAGTDTQYF.